This T cell receptor (beta chain) came from a study of T-cell memory formation after mild COVID-19. Study as a whole: The two donors had largely donor-specific TCR clusters.

The sample holds many counts of this clonotype. Its cognate antigen is unknown. Whole-study results and caveats: For contracting clones, CD4+ ones sat mainly in CM and EM, CD8+ in EMRA. Pre-infection memory harbored some responding clones, suggesting cross-reactive memory joined.

Germline V gene sequence: CDR1 SGHTA, CDR2 FQGNSA. Trimming cost V 5 bases and J 2 bases, with 12 bases left between them. The CDR3 is 15 residues long. TCRdb reprocessed the 5' RACE reads with MiXCR, giving one entry per CDR3 protein. Among fewer than 50,000 distinct CDR3 sequences listed, roughly 7% were seen once. V usage is TRBV7-2 and J usage is TRBJ2-2; tentatively, D is TRBD1 (6 bases). This clonotype originated in a man between 18 and 35 years old who had mild COVID-19 (a few samples of this study predate the infection). Cell type and time point are not known. Sequencing input: PBMCs or a T cell subset sorted from them (not recorded which). In DNA, the CDR3 is TGTGCCAGCAGCCGAGACAGGAGAAACACCGGGGAGCTGTTTTTT. It translates to CASSRDRRNTGELFF. The complete variable domain, with remaining parts taken from reference TRBV7-2 and TRBJ2-2, reads GAGVSQSPSNKVTEKGKDVELRCDPISGHTALYWYRQSLGQGLEFLIYFQGNSAPDKSGLPSDRFSAERTGGSVSTLTIQRTQQEDSAVYLCASSRDRRNTGELFFGEGSRLTVL.